This is a list of T cell receptor beta chains from one sample in a study of cytomegalovirus exposure and HLA in healthy donors. The repertoire was sequenced with immunoSEQ multiplex PCR; TCRdb's copy has only in-frame clones and lacks some. The table shows roughly 150,000 clones, with over 60% occurring only once. The specimen sequenced was PBMCs. All receptors derive from a woman aged 25 to 39 in good health and CMV-seropositive. Both conserved end residues are part of each CDR3. Only some rows state a clone size, as once, few, many or a class for expanded clones.

cdr3_aa,j_call,v_call,clone_size
CASSQLWSYEQYF,TRBJ2-7,TRBV14,few
CASTPRGQARREAFF,TRBJ1-1,TRBV19,.
CASSLYRGRNYGYTF,TRBJ1-2,TRBV27,.
CSVPGTGGPYEQYF,.,TRBV29-1,.
CASSEGGGGAGQFF,TRBJ2-1,TRBV10-2,.
CASNDRRNQPQHF,TRBJ1-5,TRBV6-1,.
CASSAGTSRFTDTQYF,TRBJ2-3,TRBV9,once
CASSLGQGSEKLFF,TRBJ1-4,TRBV11-2,.
CASSLDQGTYYGYTF,TRBJ1-2,TRBV5-6,.
CASSATGTGGLNTEAFF,TRBJ1-1,TRBV27,.
CASSVTQGVRPGNTIYF,TRBJ1-3,TRBV9,.
CATKRLGQSTDTQYF,TRBJ2-3,TRBV2,.
CAISAGQLYGYTF,TRBJ1-2,TRBV10-3,once
CASSTGTGGYEQYF,.,TRBV11-2,few
CASSRTGLSYEQYF,TRBJ2-7,TRBV11-3,.
CASSVEGQGDTQYF,TRBJ2-3,TRBV9,.
CASSLAGTSLLLEQFF,TRBJ2-1,TRBV11-3,.
CASSFLPGTSSGTQYF,TRBJ2-5,TRBV27,.
CASTSGGPKNIQYF,TRBJ2-4,TRBV27,.
CASSLTPLPSYEQYF,TRBJ2-7,TRBV5-6,.
CASSLAGSSSYNEQFF,TRBJ2-1,TRBV5-1,.
CASSQGPDYGYTF,TRBJ1-2,TRBV6-5,few
CASSRDREVYGYTF,TRBJ1-2,TRBV5-6,few
CASSFQGQGHNEQFF,TRBJ2-1,TRBV11-2,.
CASSYQGKTQYF,TRBJ2-5,TRBV6-5,.
CASSGSAKETQYF,TRBJ2-5,TRBV27,.
CASSPGGQWNLNTEAFF,TRBJ1-1,TRBV7-9,.
CAINQDGTGGFEQYF,TRBJ2-7,TRBV10-3,.
CASSAGGQPQHF,TRBJ1-5,TRBV27,.
CASSIQGGNHQETQYF,TRBJ2-5,TRBV19,.
CASSLDLGAASNTEAFF,TRBJ1-1,TRBV11-2,.
CASSLEDRGVQYF,TRBJ2-5,TRBV5-1,few
CASSLGRPGGIMDPYNEQFF,TRBJ2-1,TRBV5-1,once